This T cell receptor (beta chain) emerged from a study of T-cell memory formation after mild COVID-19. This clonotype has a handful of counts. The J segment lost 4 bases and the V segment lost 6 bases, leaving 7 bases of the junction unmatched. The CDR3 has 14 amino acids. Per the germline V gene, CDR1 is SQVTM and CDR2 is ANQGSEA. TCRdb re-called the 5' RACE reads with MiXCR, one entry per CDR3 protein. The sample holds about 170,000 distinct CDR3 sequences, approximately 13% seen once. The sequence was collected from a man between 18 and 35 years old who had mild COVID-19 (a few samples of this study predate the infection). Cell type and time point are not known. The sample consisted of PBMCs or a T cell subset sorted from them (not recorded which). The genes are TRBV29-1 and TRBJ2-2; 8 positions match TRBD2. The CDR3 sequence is CSVGRGGITGELFF. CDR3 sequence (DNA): TGCAGCGTCGGTCGGGGGGGCATCACCGGGGAGCTGTTTTTT.